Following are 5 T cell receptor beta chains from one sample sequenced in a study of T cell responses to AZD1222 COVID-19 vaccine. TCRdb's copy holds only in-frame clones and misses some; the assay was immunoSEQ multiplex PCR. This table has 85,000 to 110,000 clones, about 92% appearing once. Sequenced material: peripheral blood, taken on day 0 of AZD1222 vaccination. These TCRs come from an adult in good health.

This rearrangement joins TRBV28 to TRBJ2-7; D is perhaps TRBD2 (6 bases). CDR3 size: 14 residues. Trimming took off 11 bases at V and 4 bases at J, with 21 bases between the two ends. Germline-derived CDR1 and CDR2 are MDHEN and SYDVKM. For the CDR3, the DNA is TGTGCCCACAGCGAGGTGGGGGGATCGTACGAGCAGTACTTC. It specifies CAHSEVGGSYEQYF. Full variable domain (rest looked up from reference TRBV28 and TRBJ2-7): DVKVTQSSRYLVKRTGEKVFLECVQDMDHENMFWYRQDPGLGLRLIYFSYDVKMKEKGDIPEGYSVSREKKERFSLILESASTNQTSMYLCAHSEVGGSYEQYFGPGTRLTVT.

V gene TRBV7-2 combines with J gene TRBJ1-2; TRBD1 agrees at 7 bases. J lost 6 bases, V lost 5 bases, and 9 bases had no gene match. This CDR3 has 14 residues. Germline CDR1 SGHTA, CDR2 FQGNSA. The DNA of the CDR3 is TGTGCCAGCAGCCTCAGACAGGGTAATAATGGCTACACCTTC. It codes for CASSLRQGNNGYTF.

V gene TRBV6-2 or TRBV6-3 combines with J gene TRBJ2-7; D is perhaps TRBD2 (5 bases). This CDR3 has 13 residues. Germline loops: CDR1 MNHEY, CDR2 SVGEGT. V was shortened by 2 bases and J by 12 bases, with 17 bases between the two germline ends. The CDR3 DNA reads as TGTGCCAGCAGTTACGGTGGTGCGACTACCGGGTACTTC. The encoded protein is CASSYGGATTGYF.

CDR3 amino acids: CASSSGPLYGYTF. The CDR3 nucleotides read TGTGCCAGCAGCTCGGGCCCTTTGTATGGCTACACCTTC. The J gene is TRBJ1-2, the V gene TRBV6-6; D is ambiguous. The CDR3 is 13 residues long. V dropped 6 bases and J dropped 5 bases, with 13 bases sitting between them. CDR1 and CDR2 from the germline V gene are MNHNY and SVGAGI (reference sequence).

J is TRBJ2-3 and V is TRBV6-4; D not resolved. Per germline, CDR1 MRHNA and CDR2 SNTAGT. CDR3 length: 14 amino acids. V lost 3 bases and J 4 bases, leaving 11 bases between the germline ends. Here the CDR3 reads CASSESALADTQYF. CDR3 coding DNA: TGTGCCAGCAGTGAAAGTGCGCTTGCAGATACGCAGTATTTT.